The source of this T cell receptor (beta chain) is a study of T-cell reconstitution after alpha-beta-depleted transplantation in children. TCRbeta library preparation incorporated unique molecular identifiers. TCRdb redid the calling of the PCR reads with MiXCR, one entry per CDR3 protein. The data hold about 610,000 distinct CDR3 sequences, with more than 9% observed a single time. This clonotype was picked up many times. The germline V gene encodes CDR1 SGHVS and CDR2 FQNEAQ. V dropped 5 bases and J dropped 8; count of bases not matched to a gene: 7. CDR3 size: 13 residues. The specimen comprised PBMCs from the stem cell graft donor, sampled from the stem cell graft. The V and J genes are TRBV7-8 and TRBJ1-2; 8 nucleotides align to TRBD1. This receptor was identified in a human donor who donated a stem cell graft to a child with acute myeloid leukemia. CDR3 sequence: CASSPRDRIGYTF. The CDR3 nucleotides are TGTGCCAGCAGCCCAAGGGACAGGATCGGCTACACCTTC.